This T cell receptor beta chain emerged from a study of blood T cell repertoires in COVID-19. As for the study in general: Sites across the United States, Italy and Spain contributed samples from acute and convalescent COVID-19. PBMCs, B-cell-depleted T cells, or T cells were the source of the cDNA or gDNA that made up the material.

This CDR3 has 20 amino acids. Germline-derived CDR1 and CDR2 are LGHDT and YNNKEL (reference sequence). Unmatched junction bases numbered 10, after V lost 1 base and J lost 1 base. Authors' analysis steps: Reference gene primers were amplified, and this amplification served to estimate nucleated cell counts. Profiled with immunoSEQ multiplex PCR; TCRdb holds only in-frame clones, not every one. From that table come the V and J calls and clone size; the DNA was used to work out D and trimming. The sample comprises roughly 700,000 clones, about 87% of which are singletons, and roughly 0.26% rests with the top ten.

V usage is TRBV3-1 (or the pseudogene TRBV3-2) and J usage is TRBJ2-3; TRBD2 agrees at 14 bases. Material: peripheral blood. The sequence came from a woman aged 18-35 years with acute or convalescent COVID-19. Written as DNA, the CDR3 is TGTGCCAGCAGCCAAGGGCTTAGACTAGCGGGGGGGCCCGGCACAGATACGCAGTATTTT. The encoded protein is CASSQGLRLAGGPGTDTQYF.